The next 32 T cell receptor beta chains were all read from a single sample in a study of blood T cell repertoires in COVID-19. Sequenced by immunoSEQ multiplex PCR; TCRdb stores in-frame clones only, minus some. The data contain roughly 260,000 clones, roughly 84% of them singletons. Sequencing was done on a sample of peripheral blood. These receptors were taken from a woman between 40 and 50 years old who had recovered from COVID-19.

The rearrangement joins TRBV28 to TRBJ2-5, with D possibly TRBD2 on 7 matching bases. CDR1 and CDR2 (germline): MDHEN, SYDVKM. Trimming left V 6 bases short and J 4 bases short, with 18 bases between. The CDR3 contains 15 residues. CDR3 sequence (DNA): TGTGCCAGCAGACCCCCCCGGGGGGCAGGAGAGACCCAGTACTTC. Its protein is CASRPPRGAGETQYF.

The chain employs TRBV7-2 and TRBJ2-6, with TRBD1 as a possible D gene (6 bases). The germline CDR1 and CDR2 sequences are SGHTA and FQGNSA. Trimming removed 5 bases at V and 0 bases at J, with 17 bases between. The CDR3 contains 18 residues. The CDR3 DNA follows: TGTGCCAGCAGCCCAATGGGGGCAGGGAGCTCTGGGGCCAACGTCCTGACTTTC. It encodes CASSPMGAGSSGANVLTF.

This rearrangement joins TRBV6-2 or TRBV6-3 to TRBJ1-1, with no clear D. Trimming stripped 5 bases from V and 4 bases from J, with 11 bases between. The CDR3 length is 13 residues. CDR1 MNHEY and CDR2 SVGEGT come from the germline V gene. The CDR3 DNA reads TGTGCCAGCAGTGGGGAGGTACGCACTGAAGCTTTCTTT. Residues: CASSGEVRTEAFF.

This clone was recorded a few times. The chain recombines TRBV15 with TRBJ1-2, with D hard to call. The germline gives CDR1 LNHNV, CDR2 YYDKDF (reference sequence). The CDR3 sequence is 16 residues long. Trimming shortened V by 0 bases and J by 2 bases, and 13 bases separated the two germline ends. CDR3 coding DNA: TGTGCCACCAGCAGAGACCTGGGGAGCCCGAACTATGGCTACACCTTC. Residues: CATSRDLGSPNYGYTF.

The chain combines TRBV5-5 with TRBJ2-2; maybe TRBD1 (5 bases). The CDR3 has 16 amino acids. Germline V gene data show CDR1 as SGHKS and CDR2 as YYEKEE (reference sequence). Trimming removed 3 bases at V and 3 bases at J, with 15 bases between. For the CDR3, the DNA is TGTGCCAGCAGCTCTGTCGTGGGGCGATACACCGGGGAGCTGTTTTTT. Encoded protein: CASSSVVGRYTGELFF.

This sequence joins TRBV4-3 and TRBJ1-2; TRBD1 agrees at 9 bases. CDR1 LGHNA and CDR2 YSLEER come from the germline V gene. V was clipped by 1 base and J by 8 bases; unmatched bases: 8. The CDR3 extends over 15 amino acids. The CDR3 bases are TGCGCCAGCAGCCAAGGGGACAGGGTAATTAGAGGCTACACCTTC. This translates into CASSQGDRVIRGYTF.

Here the CDR3 DNA reads TGCGCCAGCAGCTTGGGGGGACAGGGTGCCTATGGCTACACCTTC. Its protein is CASSLGGQGAYGYTF. V usage is TRBV5-1 and J usage is TRBJ1-2, with 9 positions matching TRBD1. CDR1 and CDR2 from the germline V gene are SGHRS and YFSETQ. The CDR3 loop spans 15 amino acids. J gave up 4 bases and V 0 bases, and 4 bases lay outside the gene matches.

This sequence joins TRBV7-2 and TRBJ2-2, with unresolved D. The CDR3 is 14 residues long. V was shortened by 2 bases and J by 1 base, with 5 bases between the two germline ends. Germline values: CDR1 SGHTA, CDR2 FQGNSA. CDR3 protein: CASSLNWNTGELFF. In nucleotides, the CDR3 is TGTGCCAGCAGCTTAAACTGGAACACCGGGGAGCTGTTTTTT.

The gene calls are TRBV9 and TRBJ2-1, with TRBD2 matching 11 bases. Germline V lookup: CDR1 SGDLS, CDR2 YYNGEE. The CDR3 runs 16 residues. V trimming: 2 bases; J trimming: 10 bases; junction bases outside the gene matches: 11. The CDR3 coding sequence is TGTGCCAGCAGCGTCTCCGGGACTAGCGGTCTAGAGGAGCAGTTCTTC. It specifies CASSVSGTSGLEEQFF.

This chain links TRBV18 with TRBJ2-5; the D gene is possibly TRBD1 (7 bases). This CDR3 is built from 14 residues. The V gene's germline CDR1 is KGHSH and CDR2 LQKENI. V shed 5 bases and J shed 9 bases, with 19 bases lying between them. CDR3 bases: TGTGCCAGCTCATCAGGACAGGAGAGGGGGGCCCAGTACTTC. Protein product: CASSSGQERGAQYF. The variable domain in full, completed from reference TRBV18 and TRBJ2-5, reads NAGVMQNPRHLVRRRGQEARLRCSPMKGHSHVYWYRQLPEEGLKFMVYLQKENIIDESGMPKERFSAEFPKEGPSILRIQQVVRGDSAAYFCASSSGQERGAQYFGPGTRLLVL.

This clone was counted a single time. The rearrangement links TRBV10-3 to TRBJ1-2; D is undetermined. Trimming took 4 bases from V and 7 from J, leaving 16 bases between them. Germline-derived CDR1 and CDR2 are ENHRY and SYGVKD. CDR3 length: 14 residues. The CDR3 loop is CAISGIGVGGGYTF. CDR3 nucleotides: TGTGCCATCAGTGGGATTGGAGTGGGAGGTGGCTACACCTTC.

Only a few counts were recorded for this clone. V is TRBV7-8 and J is TRBJ1-5; TRBD1 matches 7 bases. CDR1 and CDR2 (germline): SGHVS, FQNEAQ. There are 14 residues in the CDR3. J was trimmed by 7 bases and V by 5 bases; bases with no gene match: 8. The CDR3 nucleotides read TGTGCCAGCAGCCAAGGAGACAGGGAACAGCCCCAGCATTTT. It is translated as CASSQGDREQPQHF.

The V and J genes are TRBV6-2 or TRBV6-3 and TRBJ2-2; TRBD2 agrees at 14 bases. The junction had 5 bases not matched to a gene; V was cut back by 5 bases and J by 0 bases. Per germline, CDR1 MNHEY and CDR2 SVGEGT. The CDR3 has 18 amino acids. CDR3 in DNA: TGTGCCAGCAGTCGTCGGACTAGCGGGGGGACGAACACCGGGGAGCTGTTTTTT. The encoded protein is CASSRRTSGGTNTGELFF.

V usage is TRBV6-2 or TRBV6-3 and J usage is TRBJ2-6; 7 nucleotides line up with TRBD1. Losses at the gene ends were 2 bases for V and 1 base for J; bases not matched to a gene: 11. Per the germline V gene, CDR1 is MNHEY and CDR2 is SVGEGT. This CDR3 region has 19 residues. CDR3 nucleotide sequence: TGTGCCAGCAGTTACCGGAAGGGACAGTATTTTTCTGGGGCCAACGTCCTGACTTTC. Translating gives CASSYRKGQYFSGANVLTF.

CDR3 loop: CATSDFRGGQETQYF. Written as DNA, the CDR3 is TGTGCCACCAGTGATTTCCGAGGGGGCCAAGAGACCCAGTACTTC. This chain joins TRBV24-1 and TRBJ2-5; perhaps TRBD1 as D (6 bases). The CDR3 spans 15 residues. The germline V gene encodes CDR1 KGHDR and CDR2 SFDVKD. Trimming removed 1 base from V and 1 base from J, with 9 bases in between.

The V gene is TRBV7-2, the J gene TRBJ2-7, with TRBD2 identical over 10 bases. The CDR3 covers 19 residues. Unmatched junction bases numbered 17, after V lost 2 bases and J lost 4 bases. Germline V lookup: CDR1 SGHTA, CDR2 FQGNSA. The CDR3 sequence is CASSLIFSGGSSESYEQYF. The CDR3 DNA reads as TGTGCCAGCAGCTTAATCTTTAGCGGGGGGAGTTCGGAAAGTTACGAGCAGTACTTC.

The CDR3, as DNA: TGTGCCAGCAGCCAAGCCCCGGGGGTCTATAATTCACCCCTCCACTTT. Protein product: CASSQAPGVYNSPLHF. V usage is TRBV4-2 and J usage is TRBJ1-6, with D perhaps matching TRBD1 (5 bases). The germline CDR1 and CDR2 sequences are LGHNA and YNFKEQ. V was trimmed by 1 base and J by 3 bases, leaving 10 bases between them. The CDR3 consists of 16 residues.

As concerns this clone: Other nucleotide sequences in the sample specify the same CDR3. The CDR3 spells CASSQDRRNTIYF. The DNA for the CDR3 is TGCGCCAGCAGCCAAGATAGAAGAAACACCATATATTTT. J is TRBJ1-3 and V is TRBV4-3; D unclear. Germline V gives CDR1 LGHNA, CDR2 YSLEER. Trimming pared 0 bases from V and 5 bases from J, leaving 5 bases between. This CDR3 has 13 amino acids.

This sequence joins TRBV7-2 and TRBJ2-1; D is unresolved. V lost 0 bases and J lost 0, with 9 bases in between. The CDR3 sequence is 16 residues long. CDR1 SGHTA and CDR2 FQGNSA come from the germline V gene. CDR3 sequence (DNA): TGTGCCAGCAGCTTAGCCCGTCCGAGCTCCTACAATGAGCAGTTCTTC. Translation: CASSLARPSSYNEQFF.

This clone was picked up a small number of times. The rearrangement uses TRBV5-4 and TRBJ2-3; 7 nucleotides line up with TRBD2. Germline CDR1 SGHNT, CDR2 YYREEE (reference sequence). The CDR3 covers 13 residues. The trim removed 6 bases at V and 5 bases at J, leaving 6 bases unmatched. The CDR3 region is CASKAGNGDTQYF. The CDR3 bases are TGTGCCAGCAAAGCGGGGAATGGAGATACGCAGTATTTT.

This chain links TRBV7-9 with TRBJ2-2; a possible D gene is TRBD1 (6 bases). V was trimmed by 1 base and J by 4 bases, leaving 19 bases between them. The CDR3 spans 18 residues. Germline V CDR1 and CDR2: SEHNR, FQNEAQ (reference sequence). In DNA form, the CDR3 reads TGTGCCAGCAGCTTAGTCCCTTTCGAGCAGGGGACCACCGGGGAGCTGTTTTTT. Protein product: CASSLVPFEQGTTGELFF.

V and J are TRBV24-1 and TRBJ2-7, with a weak D call TRBD2 (5 bases). CDR3 length: 13 amino acids. Germline CDR1 KGHDR, CDR2 SFDVKD. Trimming cost V 10 bases and J 1 base, with 13 bases left between them. CDR3 coding DNA: TGTGCCACGGGGTCCCCGGGGTCCTACGAGCAGTACTTC. This sequence encodes CATGSPGSYEQYF.

The V and J genes are TRBV27 and TRBJ2-5, with 9 bases that match TRBD1. V was pared by 2 bases and J by 0 bases, with 7 bases of the junction left unmatched. CDR1 and CDR2 (germline): MNHEY, SMNVEV (reference sequence). This CDR3 is built from 17 residues. The chain's CDR3 is CASSLVGQGKDQETQYF. The CDR3 DNA is TGTGCCAGCAGTTTAGTGGGACAGGGAAAGGACCAAGAGACCCAGTACTTC.

This clone has only one observation. The chain employs TRBV7-2 and TRBJ1-2; D call uncertain. This CDR3 has 12 amino acids. The germline V and J ends were trimmed by 1 base and 5 bases, with 5 bases remaining between them. Per the germline V gene, CDR1 is SGHTA and CDR2 is FQGNSA. In DNA, the CDR3 is TGTGCCAGCAGCTTAGAAGCATATGGCTACACCTTC. Translation gives CASSLEAYGYTF.

The chain links TRBV7-3 to TRBJ2-2; TRBD1 matches 7 bases. Germline V CDR1 and CDR2: SGHTA, FQGTGA. Trimming cost V 6 bases and J 0 bases; bases outside gene matches: 1. There are 14 residues in the CDR3. Here the CDR3 DNA reads TGTGCCAGCAGTAGGGGGCCGAACACCGGGGAGCTGTTTTTT. Translation: CASSRGPNTGELFF. Full variable domain (rest looked up from reference TRBV7-3 and TRBJ2-2): GAGVSQTPSNKVTEKGKYVELRCDPISGHTALYWYRQSLGQGPEFLIYFQGTGAADDSGLPNDRFFAVRPEGSVSTLKIQRTERGDSAVYLCASSRGPNTGELFFGEGSRLTVL.

This clone is a singleton in its sample. The chain joins TRBV27 to TRBJ1-1, with TRBD1 matching 10 bases. Germline V gives CDR1 MNHEY, CDR2 SMNVEV (reference sequence). The CDR3 covers 15 residues. V was pared by 5 bases and J by 2 bases, with 5 bases of the junction left unmatched. CDR3 DNA sequence: TGTGCCAGCAGTCCTCGGGACAGGGGTAACACTGAAGCTTTCTTT. Translating gives CASSPRDRGNTEAFF.

The chain has TRBV5-6 and TRBJ2-2, with a weak D call TRBD2 (5 bases). Per the germline V gene, CDR1 is SGHDT and CDR2 is YYEEEE. V was pared by 4 bases and J by 5 bases, with 15 bases between. The CDR3 length is 15 residues. This CDR3 reads CASSEPRGYTGELFF. DNA of the CDR3: TGTGCCAGCAGCGAACCAAGAGGGTATACCGGGGAGCTGTTTTTT.

The chain joins TRBV7-9 to TRBJ2-7; D is possibly TRBD1 (6 bases). From germline, CDR1 is SEHNR and CDR2 FQNEAQ (reference sequence). V was clipped by 5 bases and J by 0 bases, with 11 bases between them. CDR3 length equals 14 residues. The CDR3 nucleotides are TGTGCCAGCAGCGAGGACAGACACTCCTACGAGCAGTACTTC. Protein sequence: CASSEDRHSYEQYF.

This clone was picked up a small number of times. This chain uses TRBV7-9 with TRBJ2-3; 7 positions agree with TRBD1. The CDR3 contains 14 residues. Germline lookup yields CDR1 SEHNR and CDR2 FQNEAQ (reference sequence). V lost 5 bases to trimming and J lost 0 bases; unmatched junction nucleotides: 2. CDR3 DNA sequence: TGTGCCAGCAGCGAGGGGGCCAGCACAGATACGCAGTATTTT. It yields the protein CASSEGASTDTQYF.

This rearrangement joins TRBV4-1 to TRBJ1-6; weak D call: TRBD1 (5 bases). V was trimmed by 3 bases and J by 4 bases, leaving 13 bases between them. The CDR3 is 16 amino acids. CDR1 MGHRA and CDR2 YSYEKL come from the germline V gene. The DNA of the CDR3 is TGCGCCAGCAGCCAGACTTCGACAGCATATAATTCACCCCTCCACTTT. This gives the protein CASSQTSTAYNSPLHF.

This chain joins TRBV7-2 and TRBJ2-7; D gene unclear. The germline V gene has CDR1 SGHTA and CDR2 FQGNSA. The CDR3 spans 13 residues. Trimming stripped 2 bases from V and 0 bases from J, with 5 bases between. In DNA, the CDR3 is TGTGCCAGCAGCTTAACCAGCTCCTACGAGCAGTACTTC. Translating gives CASSLTSSYEQYF. Complete variable domain (other parts from reference TRBV7-2 and TRBJ2-7): GAGVSQSPSNKVTEKGKDVELRCDPISGHTALYWYRQSLGQGLEFLIYFQGNSAPDKSGLPSDRFSAERTGGSVSTLTIQRTQQEDSAVYLCASSLTSSYEQYFGPGTRLTVT.

The chain uses TRBV6-2 or TRBV6-3 and TRBJ2-3; no reliable D call. The CDR3 is 12 residues long. The germline V gene encodes CDR1 MNHEY and CDR2 SVGEGT. The V and J ends lost 4 bases and 6 bases respectively, with 8 bases between them. CDR3 region: CASSSTEDTQYF. CDR3 DNA: TGTGCCAGCAGTTCTACAGAGGATACGCAGTATTTT.